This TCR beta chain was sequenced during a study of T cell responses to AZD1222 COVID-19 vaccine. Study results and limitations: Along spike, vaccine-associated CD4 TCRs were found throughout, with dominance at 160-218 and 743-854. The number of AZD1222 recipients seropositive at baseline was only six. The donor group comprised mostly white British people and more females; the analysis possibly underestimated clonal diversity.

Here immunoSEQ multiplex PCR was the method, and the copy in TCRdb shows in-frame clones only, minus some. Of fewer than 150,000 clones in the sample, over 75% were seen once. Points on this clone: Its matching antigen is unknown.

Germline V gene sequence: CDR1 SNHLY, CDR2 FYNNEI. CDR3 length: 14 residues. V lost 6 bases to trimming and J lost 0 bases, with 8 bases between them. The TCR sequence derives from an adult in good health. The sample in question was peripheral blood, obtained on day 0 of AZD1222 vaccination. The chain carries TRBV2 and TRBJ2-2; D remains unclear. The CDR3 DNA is TGTGCCAGCAGGGCAGCAACGAACACCGGGGAGCTGTTTTTT. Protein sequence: CASRAATNTGELFF.